Below, 13 T cell receptor beta chains from the same sample are listed, as sequenced in a study of blood T cell repertoires in COVID-19. Produced via immunoSEQ multiplex PCR; TCRdb's table is partial and in-frame only. The sample records 200,000 to 300,000 clones, about 82% being singletons. The sample comprised peripheral blood. These receptors were taken from a woman of 80 years or more with COVID-19, enrolled during active disease.

This chain links TRBV5-8 with TRBJ2-2; 8 nucleotides match TRBD1. Germline lookup yields CDR1 SGHTS and CDR2 YDEGEE. Trimming removed 5 bases from V and 5 bases from J; junction bases left unmatched: 8. This CDR3 has 15 amino acids. The CDR3 is CASRKDRGYTGELFF. CDR3 DNA: TGTGCCAGCAGGAAAGACAGGGGTTATACCGGGGAGCTGTTTTTT.

The chain uses TRBV30 and TRBJ1-3, with 10 bases aligning to TRBD1. Germline CDR1 reads GTSNPN; CDR2 reads SVGIG (reference sequence). Trimming took 2 bases from V and 2 from J; bases not matched to a gene: 3. The length of the CDR3 is 15 residues. CDR3 in DNA: TGTGCCTGGAGTTACGACAGGGGGCCTGGAAACACCATATATTTT. This codes for CAWSYDRGPGNTIYF.

The genes are TRBV3-1 (or the pseudogene TRBV3-2) and TRBJ2-3; 12 bases match TRBD2. The V and J ends lost 2 bases and 0 bases, in that order; junction bases with no gene match: 3. The CDR3 has 17 residues. CDR1 is LGHDT, CDR2 YNNKEL, per germline (reference sequence). CDR3 residues: CASSQTSGGTSTDTQYF. The CDR3 nucleotides read TGTGCCAGCAGCCAAACTAGCGGGGGGACTAGCACAGATACGCAGTATTTT.

The CDR3 is CASSPSGQGIYEQYF. The CDR3 coding sequence is TGTGCCAGCAGTCCGTCGGGACAGGGGATCTACGAGCAGTACTTC. The chain carries TRBV6-6 and TRBJ2-7; 10 nucleotides agree with TRBD1. V lost 5 bases to trimming and J lost 3 bases; unmatched junction nucleotides: 7. From germline, CDR1 is MNHNY and CDR2 SVGAGI (reference sequence). The CDR3 is made up of 15 amino acids.

The chain links TRBV10-3 to TRBJ2-7; 9 bases agree with TRBD1. Germline V gene sequence: CDR1 ENHRY, CDR2 SYGVKD. There are 14 residues in the CDR3. V was pared by 8 bases and J by 3 bases, with 8 bases of the junction left unmatched. The CDR3: CAIATETGGYEQYF. The CDR3 coding sequence is TGTGCCATCGCGACCGAGACAGGGGGCTACGAGCAGTACTTC.

J is TRBJ2-5 and V is TRBV10-3, with a possible D match to TRBD2 (5 bases). The CDR3 length is 13 residues. Trimming took off 9 bases at V and 5 bases at J, with 16 bases between the two ends. Germline V gene lookup returns CDR1 ENHRY and CDR2 SYGVKD. The CDR3 here is CAINRAGGETQYF. In DNA form, the CDR3 reads TGTGCCATTAACCGGGCAGGCGGGGAGACCCAGTACTTC.

The genes are TRBV7-2 and TRBJ2-7; possible D gene TRBD2, 5 bases. V dropped 5 bases and J dropped 1 base, with 12 bases sitting between them. This CDR3 comprises 14 residues. Per the germline V gene, CDR1 is SGHTA and CDR2 is FQGNSA. As DNA, the CDR3 is TGTGCCAGCAGCCCCGCAGCGGTATCCTACGAGCAGTACTTC. Its protein product is CASSPAAVSYEQYF.

J is TRBJ1-1 and V is TRBV12-3 or TRBV12-4; D unresolved. This CDR3 spans 11 amino acids. Trimming left V 8 bases short and J 0 bases short, with 4 bases between. In nucleotides, the CDR3 is TGTGCCAGCGCAGTGAACACTGAAGCTTTCTTT. Protein sequence: CASAVNTEAFF.

This rearrangement joins TRBV25-1 to TRBJ2-5, with 8 bases matching TRBD2. After removal of 4 bases from V and 9 bases from J, the junction contained 13 bases not matched to a gene. In germline, CDR1 is MGHDK, CDR2 SYGVNS. The CDR3 has 15 amino acids. CDR3 in DNA: TGTGCCAGCAGTGGACCGGAGCGGGGGTTTACCGCCCAGTACTTC. It translates to CASSGPERGFTAQYF. Variable domain in full (rest from reference TRBV25-1 and TRBJ2-5): EADIYQTPRYLVIGTGKKITLECSQTMGHDKMYWYQQDPGMELHLIHYSYGVNSTEKGDLSSESTVSRIRTEHFPLTLESARPSHTSQYLCASSGPERGFTAQYFGPGTRLLVL.

The chain couples TRBV29-1 to TRBJ2-3, with D possibly matching TRBD1 (6 bases). From germline, CDR1 is SQVTM and CDR2 ANQGSEA. V lost 6 bases, J lost 2 bases, and 21 bases lay in between. The CDR3 sequence is 16 residues long. As DNA, the CDR3 is TGCAGCGTAACAGGGTACGGTGACACCTCCACAGATACGCAGTATTTT. Its protein is CSVTGYGDTSTDTQYF.

The chain employs TRBV18 and TRBJ2-2; TRBD1 might be the D (5 bases). V lost 2 bases and J lost 1, with 8 bases in between. The CDR3 loop spans 15 amino acids. Germline V gene data show CDR1 as KGHSH and CDR2 as LQKENI. CDR3 loop: CASSPRQGNTGELFF. CDR3 DNA: TGTGCCAGCTCACCAAGGCAGGGGAACACCGGGGAGCTGTTTTTT.

The chain joins TRBV5-4 to TRBJ2-2; 13 bases line up with TRBD2. Per germline, CDR1 SGHNT and CDR2 YYREEE (reference sequence). CDR3 length: 16 amino acids. V was pared by 3 bases and J by 10 bases, with 9 bases of the junction left unmatched. The CDR3 DNA follows: TGTGCCAGCAGCTCGGGCAGGACTAGCGGGGGAGAGGAGCTGTTTTTT. It is translated as CASSSGRTSGGEELFF.

V and J are TRBV5-4 and TRBJ2-3, with TRBD1 matching over 7 bases. CDR1 is SGHNT, CDR2 YYREEE, per germline (reference sequence). This CDR3 has 16 amino acids. Losses at the gene ends were 4 bases for V and 0 bases for J; bases not matched to a gene: 8. The CDR3: CASSPKGQRSTDTQYF. For the CDR3, the DNA is TGTGCCAGCAGCCCCAAGGGACAGCGTAGCACAGATACGCAGTATTTT.